This is a list of T cell receptor beta chains from one sample in a study of response to subunit inactivated influenza vaccine. TCRdb itself ran the RT-PCR reads through MiXCR, one entry per CDR3 protein. The table lists about 190,000 distinct CDR3 sequences, 13% to 15% of them singletons. This specimen consisted of CD8+ T cells sorted from PBMCs, obtained 5 days after vaccination. These TCRs come from a man aged 50-59 years who received an inactivated influenza vaccine. CDR3s include the opening cysteine and the closing phenylalanine or tryptophan. D genes are given only for firm matches. Clone size is stated in some rows and not others, as once, few, many or a class when expanded.

. | TRBJ2-4 | TRBD1 | TRBV4-3 | CASSHIPGQTKNIQYF | TGCGCCAGCAGCCATATCCCGGGACAGACCAAAAACATTCAGTACTTC
few | TRBJ2-7 | TRBD1 | TRBV28 | CAASDRSYEQYF | TGTGCCGCCTCGGACAGGAGCTACGAGCAGTACTTC
few | TRBJ2-7 | . | TRBV20-1 | CSARDVEGTYEQYF | TGCAGTGCTAGAGATGTAGAGGGAACCTACGAGCAGTACTTC
many | TRBJ2-7 | . | TRBV5-1 | CASSRDLDSTYEQYF | TGCGCCAGCAGCCGAGACTTGGACAGTACCTACGAGCAGTACTTC
many | TRBJ2-5 | TRBD2 | TRBV10-3 | CAIRGDYLQETQYF | TGTGCCATCAGAGGGGACTACCTCCAAGAGACCCAGTACTTC
few | TRBJ2-1 | TRBD2 | TRBV12-3/TRBV12-4 | CASGGHNEQFF | TGTGCTAGCGGGGGCCACAATGAGCAGTTCTTC
many | TRBJ2-1 | . | TRBV29-1 | CSVDYRRINNEQFF | TGCAGCGTTGACTACCGACGGATTAACAATGAGCAGTTCTTC
many | TRBJ1-3 | . | TRBV28 | CASSLDRGSGNTIYF | TGTGCCAGCAGTTTAGACCGGGGCTCTGGAAACACCATATATTTT
few | TRBJ1-2 | . | TRBV2 | CASLLSVHGDGYTF | TGTGCCAGCCTGTTGTCCGTCCACGGGGATGGCTACACCTTC
. | TRBJ2-3 | . | TRBV11-2 | CASSEKGHPSTDTQYF | TGTGCCAGCAGCGAGAAGGGACACCCGAGCACAGATACGCAGTATTTT
. | TRBJ2-7 | TRBD1 | TRBV7-6 | CASTMGQFYEQYF | TGTGCCAGCACCATGGGACAGTTCTACGAGCAGTACTTC
few | TRBJ2-2 | TRBD1 | TRBV11-2 | CASSRTGGNTGELFF | TGTGCCAGCAGCCGGACAGGGGGAAACACCGGGGAGCTGTTTTTT
few | TRBJ2-7 | . | TRBV20-1 | CSARSSPSYEQYF | TGCAGTGCTCGGTCTTCACCCTCCTACGAGCAGTACTTC
. | TRBJ2-1 | . | TRBV6-5 | CASSSGAAYNEQFF | TGTGCCAGCAGTTCGGGGGCAGCTTACAATGAGCAGTTCTTC
. | TRBJ2-1 | . | TRBV28 | CASSLFLASDEQFF | TGTGCCAGCAGTTTATTCCTAGCGAGCGATGAGCAGTTCTTC
. | TRBJ2-2 | . | TRBV20-1 | CSASQVNTGELFF | TGCAGTGCTAGTCAGGTTAACACCGGGGAGCTGTTTTTT